This entry lists 13 T cell receptor beta chains sequenced from one sample in a study of control samples from healthy donors and cancer patients. Assay: immunoSEQ multiplex PCR; the TCRdb copy retains only in-frame clones and omits some. This table holds around 43,000 clones, 80% to 95% found once. The specimen sequenced was blood. The origin of the receptors is a woman aged 45-59 years in good health.

The V call is TRBV15, the J call TRBJ2-7; D ambiguous. Germline CDR1 and CDR2: LNHNV and YYDKDF (reference sequence). The CDR3 is made up of 15 amino acids. Trimming removed 4 bases from V and 5 bases from J, with 18 bases in between. The CDR3 nucleotides are TGTGCCACCAGCACCCTCGTAAGTGGGTTCAACGAGCAGTACTTC. It specifies CATSTLVSGFNEQYF.

This rearrangement joins TRBV18 to TRBJ1-5; maybe TRBD1 (5 bases). Trimming cost V 3 bases and J 5 bases, with 14 bases left between them. This CDR3 has 15 residues. Germline values: CDR1 KGHSH, CDR2 LQKENI. Here the CDR3 DNA reads TGTGCCAGCTCACCGTGGGGAGGGGCCTATCAGCCCCAGCATTTT. It specifies CASSPWGGAYQPQHF.

V usage is TRBV18 and J usage is TRBJ2-6; D unclear. This CDR3 has 16 residues. Germline V lookup: CDR1 KGHSH, CDR2 LQKENI. The V end lost 3 bases, the J end lost 3 bases, and 12 bases lay between the germline ends. In DNA, the CDR3 is TGTGCCAGCTCACCCTGGCAGCAACGTGGGGCCAACGTCCTGACTTTC. Translating it yields CASSPWQQRGANVLTF.

The rearrangement joins TRBV9 to TRBJ2-5; no clear D. The CDR3 spans 13 residues. Germline CDR1 SGDLS, CDR2 YYNGEE. V lost 1 base and J lost 4, with 8 bases in between. CDR3 protein: CASSVTAAETQYF. The CDR3 DNA follows: TGTGCCAGCAGCGTAACAGCAGCAGAGACCCAGTACTTC. Filled out from reference TRBV9 and TRBJ2-5, the complete variable domain reads DSGVTQTPKHLITATGQRVTLRCSPRSGDLSVYWYQQSLDQGLQFLIQYYNGEERAKGNILERFSAQQFPDLHSELNLSSLELGDSALYFCASSVTAAETQYFGPGTRLLVL.

The rearrangement uses TRBV12-5 and TRBJ2-1, with 11 nucleotides matching TRBD2. V shed 2 bases and J 3 bases; nucleotides not matched to a gene: 6. CDR1 LGHNT and CDR2 FRNRAP come from the germline V gene. The CDR3 totals 17 residues. The CDR3 bases are TGTGCTAGTGGTTTGACTAGCGGGGGCCATTACTACAATGAGCAGTTCTTC. It encodes CASGLTSGGHYYNEQFF.

This chain connects TRBV7-3 to TRBJ1-3; D gene ambiguous. Trimming removed 3 bases from V and 4 bases from J, with 13 bases in between. CDR3 length: 15 amino acids. Germline values: CDR1 SGHTA, CDR2 FQGTGA. The CDR3 spells CASSLDRAPGNTIYF. For the CDR3, the DNA is TGTGCCAGCAGCTTGGACCGGGCCCCGGGAAACACCATATATTTT.

The gene calls are TRBV19 and TRBJ2-2; 7 bases match TRBD1. Per germline, CDR1 LNHDA and CDR2 SQIVND (reference sequence). The V segment lost 6 bases and the J segment 4 bases; nucleotides outside the gene matches: 8. This CDR3 contains 15 residues. CDR3 sequence (DNA): TGTGCCAGTAGGATTCGGGACAGCGGCACCGGGGAGCTGTTTTTT. This translates into CASRIRDSGTGELFF.

The V call is TRBV6-5, the J call TRBJ1-5; no reliable D call. Germline CDR1 and CDR2: MNHEY and SVGAGI. V gave up 2 bases and J gave up 2 bases, with 13 bases separating them. CDR3 length equals 16 residues. For the CDR3, the DNA is TGTGCCAGCAGTTACGCCGCGCGGGTTGGCAATCAGCCCCAGCATTTT. Residues: CASSYAARVGNQPQHF.

The gene calls are TRBV6-2 or TRBV6-3 and TRBJ2-7; no clear D gene. Germline CDR1 reads MNHEY; CDR2 reads SVGEGT. The CDR3 spans 13 residues. V lost 5 bases, J lost 2 bases, and 10 bases lay in between. CDR3 in amino acids: CASSRDITYEQYF. The CDR3 DNA is TGTGCCAGCAGTCGCGATATTACCTACGAGCAGTACTTC.

V and J are TRBV7-9 and TRBJ2-2; D tentatively reads TRBD1 or TRBD2 (5 bases each). Trimming took 6 bases from V and 0 from J, leaving 17 bases between them. Looked up from germline, CDR1 is SEHNR and CDR2 is FQNEAQ (reference sequence). This CDR3 region has 17 residues. CDR3 DNA sequence: TGTGCCAGCAGGATCTGGACCGGGACGGCGAACACCGGGGAGCTGTTTTTT. Protein sequence: CASRIWTGTANTGELFF.

V usage is TRBV5-6 and J usage is TRBJ2-2; 9 bases are shared with TRBD1. CDR1 and CDR2 (germline): SGHDT, YYEEEE. After removal of 4 bases from V and 7 bases from J, the junction contained 17 bases not matched to a gene. The CDR3 covers 18 residues. The CDR3 bases are TGTGCCAGCAGCCTACCCCCGGGACAGGGTCTTCTCGTCGGGGAGCTGTTTTTT. Protein sequence: CASSLPPGQGLLVGELFF.

The gene calls are TRBV7-2 and TRBJ1-5; D not certain. Deletions cut 5 bases from V and 6 bases from J, with 14 bases between. CDR1 and CDR2 (germline): SGHTA, FQGNSA. The CDR3 spans 14 residues. The CDR3: CASSEGGQGQPQHF. CDR3 coding DNA: TGTGCCAGCAGCGAGGGAGGGCAAGGTCAGCCCCAGCATTTT. The full variable domain, rest sourced from reference TRBV7-2 and TRBJ1-5, is GAGVSQSPSNKVTEKGKDVELRCDPISGHTALYWYRQSLGQGLEFLIYFQGNSAPDKSGLPSDRFSAERTGGSVSTLTIQRTQQEDSAVYLCASSEGGQGQPQHFGDGTRLSIL.

V gene TRBV4-3 combines with J gene TRBJ2-3; 11 bases match TRBD2. CDR1 LGHNA and CDR2 YSLEER come from the germline V gene. The CDR3 is made up of 16 amino acids. Germline trimming cut 2 bases from V and 4 bases from J; bases unmatched to any gene: 5. CDR3: CASSQYSGGAADTQYF. CDR3 sequence (DNA): TGCGCCAGCAGCCAATATAGCGGGGGGGCCGCAGATACGCAGTATTTT.